This is a list of T cell receptor beta chains from one sample in a study of shared clonotypes between healthy human individuals. Assay used: immunoSEQ multiplex PCR; TCRdb lists only in-frame clones, some missing. The sample carries about 800,000 clones, approximately 96% recorded once. Sequencing was done on a sample of naive CD8+ T cells sorted from blood. The receptors stem from a man aged 25-45 years in good health. The CDR3 runs from the conserved cysteine through the conserved F or W. D genes are given only for firm matches. The size of a clone is reported for some rows only, either as once, few or many, or as a class for expanded clones.

j_call v_call clone_size d_call cdr3_aa cdr3_nt
TRBJ1-1 TRBV9 NA TRBD1 CASSPNQGVAFF TGTGCCAGCAGCCCGAACCAGGGGGTAGCTTTCTTT
TRBJ1-2 TRBV11-2 NA NA CASSSDLSDYGYTF TGTGCCAGCAGCTCCGACCTATCAGATTATGGCTACACCTTC
TRBJ2-7 TRBV6-1 NA NA CASSDQIIASFYEQYF TGTGCCAGCAGTGATCAAATTATCGCCAGCTTCTACGAGCAGTACTTC
TRBJ2-1 TRBV7-9 once NA CATPGSGVDEQFF TGTGCCACCCCCGGGAGCGGAGTGGATGAGCAGTTCTTC
TRBJ2-2 TRBV28 NA TRBD1 CASSFRQGGELFF TGTGCCAGCAGTTTTAGACAGGGCGGGGAGCTGTTTTTT
TRBJ2-7 TRBV5-4 NA NA CASSPGSQQTYEQYF TGTGCCAGCAGCCCAGGGAGCCAGCAGACCTACGAGCAGTACTTC
TRBJ2-1 TRBV14 NA NA CASSQAAWEQFF TGTGCCAGCAGCCAAGCGGCCTGGGAGCAGTTCTTC
TRBJ1-5 TRBV7-3 NA NA CASSSPQRRERGQPQHF TGTGCCAGCAGCTCCCCCCAACGCAGGGAGAGAGGTCAGCCCCAGCATTTT
TRBJ2-7 TRBV5-6 NA NA CASSLDPTYEQYF TGTGCCAGCAGCTTGGATCCTACTTACGAGCAGTACTTC
TRBJ1-1 TRBV5-4 NA NA CASSRDKAPDTEAFF TGTGCCAGCAGCAGAGACAAGGCTCCGGACACTGAAGCTTTCTTT
TRBJ1-5 TRBV19 NA NA CASNPRGQFYQPQHF TGTGCCAGTAACCCCCGGGGACAATTCTATCAGCCCCAGCATTTT
TRBJ2-3 TRBV27 once NA CASSSSPTLANTQYF TGTGCCAGCAGCTCCTCCCCAACACTAGCCAATACGCAGTATTTT
TRBJ1-2 TRBV19 NA TRBD1 CASTLRETGSSYGYTF TGTGCCAGTACCCTAAGGGAGACAGGGAGCAGCTATGGCTACACCTTC
TRBJ2-3 TRBV4-1 NA NA CASSNRHVSTDTQYF TGCGCCAGCAGCAATAGACACGTAAGCACAGATACGCAGTATTTT
TRBJ2-5 TRBV27 NA TRBD2 CASSSIAGIQETQYF TGTGCCAGCAGTTCGATAGCGGGAATACAAGAGACCCAGTACTTC
TRBJ1-2 TRBV29-1 NA NA CSVAWQSGGYTF TGCAGCGTTGCTTGGCAGTCCGGGGGCTACACCTTC
TRBJ1-4 TRBV6-9 NA NA CASSYGRDSLSTNEKLFF TGTGCCAGCAGTTATGGTCGGGACTCACTTTCAACTAATGAAAAACTGTTTTTT
TRBJ1-3 TRBV10-1 NA NA CASNGVDSGNTIYF TGCGCCAGCAACGGAGTGGACAGTGGAAACACCATATATTTT
TRBJ2-1 TRBV6-6 once TRBD2 CASSFFPGLVANEQFF TGTGCCAGCAGTTTCTTTCCGGGACTAGTGGCTAATGAGCAGTTCTTC
TRBJ1-2 TRBV27 once NA CASSPALGGVTNYGYTF TGTGCCAGCAGTCCTGCACTGGGGGGGGTAACCAACTATGGCTACACCTTC
TRBJ2-7 TRBV5-5 NA NA CASSWGYEQYF TGTGCCAGCAGCTGGGGCTACGAGCAGTACTTC
TRBJ1-3 TRBV11-2 NA NA CASSMRGVVPGNTIYF TGTGCCAGCAGCATGAGGGGCGTCGTTCCTGGAAACACCATATATTTT
TRBJ2-3 TRBV6-1 NA NA CASSERKPYTDTQYF TGTGCCAGCAGTGAACGGAAGCCCTACACAGATACGCAGTATTTT
TRBJ2-1 TRBV7-9 NA NA CASSPDYNEQFF TGTGCCAGCAGCCCGGACTACAATGAGCAGTTCTTC
TRBJ2-3 TRBV27 once TRBD2 CASSSTSGEREDTQYF TGTGCCAGCAGTTCCACTAGCGGGGAGCGGGAGGATACGCAGTATTTT
TRBJ2-7 TRBV10-1 NA NA CASSPGLPYEQYF TGCGCCAGCAGCCCAGGGTTGCCCTACGAGCAGTACTTC
TRBJ2-1 TRBV4-1 NA NA CASSRTKSSYNEQFF TGCGCCAGCAGCCGAACTAAGAGCTCCTACAATGAGCAGTTCTTC
TRBJ2-2 TRBV7-9 NA TRBD2 CASSSLAGGAPDTGELFF TGTGCCAGCAGCTCACTAGCGGGGGGCGCCCCCGACACCGGGGAGCTGTTTTTT
TRBJ2-3 TRBV13 NA NA CASSPPGNTDTQYF TGTGCCAGCAGCCCTCCTGGAAACACAGATACGCAGTATTTT
TRBJ2-1 TRBV9 NA TRBD2 CASSVGGSSGNEQFF TGTGCCAGCAGCGTAGGCGGGAGCAGTGGCAATGAGCAGTTCTTC
TRBJ2-2 TRBV4-1 NA NA CASSQEAGSYSTGELFF TGCGCCAGCAGCCAAGAGGCGGGCAGCTATTCCACCGGGGAGCTGTTTTTT
TRBJ1-5 TRBV6-5 NA NA CASSSLDDGEPQHF TGTGCCAGCAGCTCCCTTGATGACGGGGAGCCCCAGCATTTT
TRBJ2-7 TRBV2 NA NA CASIAYEQYF TGTGCCAGCATAGCCTACGAGCAGTACTTC
TRBJ1-1 TRBV7-3 once NA CASSGPDTEAFF TGTGCCAGCAGCGGGCCGGACACTGAAGCTTTCTTT
TRBJ2-6 TRBV2 NA TRBD2 CASSEARTSGRASGANVLTF TGTGCCAGCAGTGAAGCGCGGACTAGCGGGAGGGCCTCTGGGGCCAACGTCCTGACTTTC
TRBJ2-5 TRBV5-1 NA TRBD1 CASSSYPGTGQETQYF TGCGCCAGCAGCTCCTACCCCGGGACAGGGCAAGAGACCCAGTACTTC
TRBJ2-7 TRBV7-9 NA NA CASSLVGRGYEQYF TGTGCCAGCAGCTTAGTAGGTCGGGGCTACGAGCAGTACTTC
TRBJ2-7 TRBV4-1 NA TRBD1 CASSQGTGTYEQYF TGCGCCAGCAGCCAGGGGACAGGAACCTACGAGCAGTACTTC
TRBJ2-1 TRBV5-4 NA NA CASSADHFSEQFF TGTGCCAGCAGCGCGGACCATTTTTCGGAGCAGTTCTTC
TRBJ2-1 TRBV19 NA NA CASSIRTYNEQFF TGTGCCAGTAGTATCCGTACCTACAATGAGCAGTTCTTC
TRBJ1-4 TRBV7-9 NA NA CASSSLGTGMTNEKLFF TGTGCCAGCAGCTCCCTGGGGACGGGAATGACTAATGAAAAACTGTTTTTT
TRBJ1-2 TRBV15 NA TRBD1 CATSRDFRDSNYGYTF TGTGCCACCAGCAGAGATTTCCGGGACAGTAACTATGGCTACACCTTC
TRBJ2-7 TRBV2 NA TRBD1 CASSGTGYRSSYEQYF TGTGCCAGCAGTGGGACAGGATATAGGAGCTCCTACGAGCAGTACTTC
TRBJ2-7 TRBV7-9 few NA CASSLEPYEQYF TGTGCCAGCAGCTTAGAGCCTTACGAGCAGTACTTC
TRBJ2-7 TRBV2 NA NA CASQPRVSYEQYF TGTGCCAGCCAGCCTCGGGTTAGCTACGAGCAGTACTTC
TRBJ2-1 TRBV4-1 NA TRBD2 CASSQATGTSGINEQFF TGCGCCAGCAGCCAGGCTACCGGGACTAGCGGGATAAATGAGCAGTTCTTC
TRBJ2-1 TRBV7-9 NA NA CASSLVGRDNEQFF TGTGCCAGCAGCTTAGTCGGGAGAGACAATGAGCAGTTCTTC
TRBJ1-2 TRBV5-1 NA NA CASSLGVGANYGYTF TGCGCCAGCAGCTTGGGAGTCGGGGCTAACTATGGCTACACCTTC
TRBJ2-3 TRBV5-1 NA NA CASSLDGWLRKGGTDTQYF TGCGCCAGCAGCTTGGACGGTTGGTTGAGGAAAGGGGGCACAGATACGCAGTATTTT
TRBJ2-7 TRBV10-3 NA TRBD1 CAISQGADEQYF TGTGCCATCAGCCAGGGGGCGGACGAGCAGTACTTC
TRBJ2-7 TRBV2 NA TRBD1 CASREGQGFDEQYF TGTGCCAGCAGAGAGGGACAGGGTTTCGACGAGCAGTACTTC
TRBJ2-3 TRBV27 NA NA CASSFGLSTDTQYF TGTGCCAGCAGTTTCGGGTTAAGCACAGATACGCAGTATTTT
TRBJ2-1 TRBV4-1 NA NA CASSQTIADSYNEQFF TGCGCCAGCAGCCAAACGATAGCGGACTCCTACAATGAGCAGTTCTTC
TRBJ2-6 TRBV7-3 NA NA CASSPLGSGANVLTF TGTGCCAGCAGCCCTTTGGGCTCTGGGGCCAACGTCCTGACTTTC
TRBJ1-2 TRBV4-1 NA NA CASSQDRANYGYTF TGCGCCAGCAGCCAAGATCGGGCTAACTATGGCTACACCTTC
TRBJ2-5 TRBV11-1 once NA CASSLPWEETQYF TGTGCCAGCAGCTTACCTTGGGAAGAGACCCAGTACTTC
TRBJ1-1 TRBV9 NA TRBD1 CASSVERSTGRHTEAFF TGTGCCAGCAGCGTAGAGAGATCGACAGGGCGGCACACTGAAGCTTTCTTT